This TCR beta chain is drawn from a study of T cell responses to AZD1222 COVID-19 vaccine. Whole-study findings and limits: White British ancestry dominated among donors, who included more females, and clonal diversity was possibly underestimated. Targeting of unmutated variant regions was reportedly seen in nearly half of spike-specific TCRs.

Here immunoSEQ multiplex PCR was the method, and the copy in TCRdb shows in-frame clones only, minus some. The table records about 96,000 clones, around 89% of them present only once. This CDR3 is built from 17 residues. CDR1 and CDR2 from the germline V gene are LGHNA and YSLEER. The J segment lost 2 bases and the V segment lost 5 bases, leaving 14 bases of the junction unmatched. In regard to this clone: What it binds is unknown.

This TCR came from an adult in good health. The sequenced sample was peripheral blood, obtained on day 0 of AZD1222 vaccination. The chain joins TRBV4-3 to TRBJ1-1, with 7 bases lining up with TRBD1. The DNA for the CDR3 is TGCGCCAGCAGCTACGGGTGGACAGGCGGGGTTAACACTGAAGCTTTCTTT. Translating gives CASSYGWTGGVNTEAFF.